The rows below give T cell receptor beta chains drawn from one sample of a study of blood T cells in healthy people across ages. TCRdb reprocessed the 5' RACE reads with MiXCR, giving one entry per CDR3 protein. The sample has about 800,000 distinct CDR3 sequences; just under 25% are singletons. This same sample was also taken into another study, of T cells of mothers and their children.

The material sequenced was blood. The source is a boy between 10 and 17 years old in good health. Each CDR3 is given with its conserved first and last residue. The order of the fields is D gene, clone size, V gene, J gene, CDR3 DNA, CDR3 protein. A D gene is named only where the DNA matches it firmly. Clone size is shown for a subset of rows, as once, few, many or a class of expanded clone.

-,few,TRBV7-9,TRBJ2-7,TGTGCCAGCAGCTTAAGAGGCGGCAGCGACTACTACGAGCAGTACTTC,CASSLRGGSDYYEQYF
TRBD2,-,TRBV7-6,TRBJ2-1,TGTGCCAGCAGCCCTGGGGGTGCGGGAGGGAGCCATGAGCAGTTCTTC,CASSPGGAGGSHEQFF
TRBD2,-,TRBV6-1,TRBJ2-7,TGTGCCAGCAGGGTGACTAGCGGGAACTCCTACGAGCAGTACTTC,CASRVTSGNSYEQYF
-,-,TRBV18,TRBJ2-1,TGTGCCAGCTCACCTGGACCAAACCAGTTCTTC,CASSPGPNQFF
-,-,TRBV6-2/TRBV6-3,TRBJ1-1,TGTGCCAGCAGTTACGGGAGGGGACTTATGAACACTGAAGCTTTCTTT,CASSYGRGLMNTEAFF
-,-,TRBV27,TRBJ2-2,TGTGCCAGCAGTTTACGGGGGCCCACCGGGGAGCTGTTTTTT,CASSLRGPTGELFF
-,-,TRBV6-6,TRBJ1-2,TGTGCCAGCAGTTACATCGGGACATATGGCTACACCTTC,CASSYIGTYGYTF
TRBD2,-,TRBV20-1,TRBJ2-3,TGCAGTGCTGGAGCGGGGGGGCCGACAGATACGCAGTATTTT,CSAGAGGPTDTQYF
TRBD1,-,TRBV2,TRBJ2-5,TGTGCCAGCAGTGATTTCGGGACAGGGAAAGAGACCCAGTACTTC,CASSDFGTGKETQYF
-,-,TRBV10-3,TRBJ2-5,TGTGCCATCAGTGACTTGGGTTCCCAAGAGACCCAGTACTTC,CAISDLGSQETQYF
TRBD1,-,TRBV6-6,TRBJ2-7,TGTGCCAGCAGAGGACAGGGGTGGTTCTACGAGCAGTACTTC,CASRGQGWFYEQYF
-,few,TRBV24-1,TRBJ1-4,TGTGCCACCAGTGATGCCCGGGACTCCGGTGAAAAACTGTTTTTT,CATSDARDSGEKLFF